This T cell receptor beta chain was found in a study of CD8 T cells in Susac syndrome. Reverse transcription used roughly 0.45 to 1 ug RNA and random hexamers. TCRdb independently ran MiXCR on the immunoSEQ multiplex PCR reads; one entry per CDR3 protein. The sample has some 160,000 distinct CDR3 sequences; roughly nine tenths are singletons. The individuals used as controls were healthy donors who had been matched for both age and sex. While CD8+ and CD4+ T cells were isolated negatively, TEMRA cells were enriched by FACS. Germline values: CDR1 MNHEY, CDR2 SVGAGI. The CDR3 spans 17 residues. Trimming cost V 0 bases and J 3 bases, with 14 bases left between them.

The sequenced sample was CD4+ T cells from PBMCs. This chain links TRBV6-5 with TRBJ2-2, with a possible D match to TRBD1 (5 bases). This receptor was obtained from a human donor in good health. The chain's CDR3 is CASSYSSGRAYTGELFF. DNA of the CDR3: TGTGCCAGCAGTTACTCCTCGGGCAGGGCCTACACCGGGGAGCTGTTTTTT.